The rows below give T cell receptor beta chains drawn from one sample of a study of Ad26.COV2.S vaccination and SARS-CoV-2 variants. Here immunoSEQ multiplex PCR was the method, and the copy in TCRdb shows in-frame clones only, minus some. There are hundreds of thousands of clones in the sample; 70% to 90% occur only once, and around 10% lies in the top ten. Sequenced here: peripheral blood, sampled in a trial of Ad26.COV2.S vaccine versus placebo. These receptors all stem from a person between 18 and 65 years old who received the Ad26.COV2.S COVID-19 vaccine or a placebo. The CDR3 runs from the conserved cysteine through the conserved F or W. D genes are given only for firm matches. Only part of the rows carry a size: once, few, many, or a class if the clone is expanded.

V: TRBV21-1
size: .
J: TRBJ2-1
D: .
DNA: TGTGCCAGCAGCATAACTAGCGGGGTTTACAATGAGCAGTTCTTC
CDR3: CASSITSGVYNEQFF

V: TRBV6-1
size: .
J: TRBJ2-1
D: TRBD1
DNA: TGTGCCAGCAGTGCTAGACAGGGGTCGTGGAGCAATGAGCAGTTCTTC
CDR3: CASSARQGSWSNEQFF

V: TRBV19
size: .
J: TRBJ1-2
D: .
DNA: TGTGCCGTGTGGGGGGCAAGTAACTATGGCTACACCTTC
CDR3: CAVWGASNYGYTF

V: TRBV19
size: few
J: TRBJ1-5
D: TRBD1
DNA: TGTGCCAGTAGGCCGGGACAGGGGGCGGGAAACAATCAGCCCCAGCATTTT
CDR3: CASRPGQGAGNNQPQHF

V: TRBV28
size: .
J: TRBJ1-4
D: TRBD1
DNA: TGTGCCAGCAGCAGGGGGACCGGCCTTCTTTGGACCGCAACTAATGAAAAACTGTTTTTT
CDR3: CASSRGTGLLWTATNEKLFF

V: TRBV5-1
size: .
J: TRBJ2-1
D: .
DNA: TGCGCCAGCAGCTTCCCCGGGCCGGGGAGCTACAATGAGCAGTTCTTC
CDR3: CASSFPGPGSYNEQFF

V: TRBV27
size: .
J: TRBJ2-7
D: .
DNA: TGTGCCAGCAGTTTACCGGGTGGATACGAGCAGTACTTC
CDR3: CASSLPGGYEQYF

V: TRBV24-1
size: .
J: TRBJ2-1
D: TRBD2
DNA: TGTGCCACCGGGGCTAGCGGGGGGGCAAAGTCGGACAATGAGCAGTTCTTC
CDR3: CATGASGGAKSDNEQFF

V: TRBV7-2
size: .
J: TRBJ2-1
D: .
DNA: TGTGCCAGCAGCTTAGGCCAGCCGCCACGGAATGAGCAGTTCTTC
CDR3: CASSLGQPPRNEQFF

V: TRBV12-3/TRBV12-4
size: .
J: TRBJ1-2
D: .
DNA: TGTGCCAGCACCCTCGTAGCTAACTATGGCTACACCTTC
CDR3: CASTLVANYGYTF

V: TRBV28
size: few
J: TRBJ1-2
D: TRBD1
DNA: TGTGCCAGCAGTTTGACAGGGTGGGATGGCTACACCTTC
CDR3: CASSLTGWDGYTF

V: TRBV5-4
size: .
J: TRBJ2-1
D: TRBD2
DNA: TGTGCCAGCAGCTTGGTTGTGGGGGGGGTGAATGAGCAGTTCTTC
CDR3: CASSLVVGGVNEQFF

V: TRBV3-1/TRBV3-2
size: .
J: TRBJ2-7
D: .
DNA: TGTGCCAGCAGCCAAGACAGGGGCTACGAGCAGTACTTC
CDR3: CASSQDRGYEQYF

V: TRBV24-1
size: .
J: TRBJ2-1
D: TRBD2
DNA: TGTGCCACCAGTAATCGACTAGCGGGAGGGCTCAAGGATGAGCAGTTCTTC
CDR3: CATSNRLAGGLKDEQFF

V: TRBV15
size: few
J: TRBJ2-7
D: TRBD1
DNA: TGTGCCACCTCCCGGGACAGGAGCTTTCGGGAGCAGTACTTC
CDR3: CATSRDRSFREQYF

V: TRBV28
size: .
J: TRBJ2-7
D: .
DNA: TGTGCCAGCAGTTCTTACATCGGCACCTACGAGCAGTACTTC
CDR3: CASSSYIGTYEQYF

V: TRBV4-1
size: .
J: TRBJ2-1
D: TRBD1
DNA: TGCGCCAGCAGCCCGACAGGGCCCGTAAAGAATGAGCAGTTCTTC
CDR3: CASSPTGPVKNEQFF

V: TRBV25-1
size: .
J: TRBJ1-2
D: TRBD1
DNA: TGTGCCAGCAGTGAATTGGGACAGGGTAGGGGCTACACCTTC
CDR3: CASSELGQGRGYTF

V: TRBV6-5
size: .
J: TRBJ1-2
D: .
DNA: TGTGCCAGCATGGTAGTAGAGGGGAATAAGTGGGGCTACACCTTC
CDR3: CASMVVEGNKWGYTF

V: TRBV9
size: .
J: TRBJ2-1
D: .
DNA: TGTGCCAGCAGCGTAGGGGCGGGGGCAGGAGAGCAGTTCTTC
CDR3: CASSVGAGAGEQFF

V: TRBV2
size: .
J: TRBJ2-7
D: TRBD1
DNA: TGTGCCAGCAGTGAAGCGACAGGGGACGTGAGCGAGCAGTACTTC
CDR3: CASSEATGDVSEQYF

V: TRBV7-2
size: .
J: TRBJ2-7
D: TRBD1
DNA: TGTGCCAGCAGCTTGGACAGGTCGTCCTACGAGCAGTACTTC
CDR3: CASSLDRSSYEQYF

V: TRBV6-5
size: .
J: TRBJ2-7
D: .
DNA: TGTGCCAGCAGAGCCGGGTCCTCCTACGAGCAGTACTTC
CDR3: CASRAGSSYEQYF

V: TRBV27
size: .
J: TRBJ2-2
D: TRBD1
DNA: TGTGCCAGCAGTGTAATAACAGGGGGCACCGGGGAGCTGTTTTTT
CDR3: CASSVITGGTGELFF

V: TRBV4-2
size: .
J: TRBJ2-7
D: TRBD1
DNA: TGTGCCAGCAGCGGAACCCCCGGGACAGGGGGCTCCTACGAGCAGTACTTC
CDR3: CASSGTPGTGGSYEQYF

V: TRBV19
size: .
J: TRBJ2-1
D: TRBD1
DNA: TGTGCCAGCAACTCACCGGGACAGGGTGCCAATGAGCAGTTCTTC
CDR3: CASNSPGQGANEQFF

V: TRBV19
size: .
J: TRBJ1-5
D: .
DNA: TGTGCCAGTACCTCCGAGCCTTTGAGCAATCAGCCCCAGCATTTT
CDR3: CASTSEPLSNQPQHF

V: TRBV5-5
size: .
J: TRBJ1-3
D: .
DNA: TGTGCCAGCAGCTTGTCAGGCACTGGAAACACCATATATTTT
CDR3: CASSLSGTGNTIYF

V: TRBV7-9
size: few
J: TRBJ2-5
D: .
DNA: TGTGCCAGCAGCTCCCCGGAGACCCAGTACTTC
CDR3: CASSSPETQYF

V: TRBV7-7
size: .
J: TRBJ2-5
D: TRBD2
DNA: TGTGCCAGCAGCAAAACCGGGACTAGCGGAGAGACCCAGTACTTC
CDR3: CASSKTGTSGETQYF

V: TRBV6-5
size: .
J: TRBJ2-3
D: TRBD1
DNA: TGTGCCAGCAGCCGGGACAGGGGGCATGATACGCAGTATTTT
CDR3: CASSRDRGHDTQYF

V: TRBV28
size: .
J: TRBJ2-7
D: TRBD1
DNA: TGTGCCAGCAGGCTGTTCCGGGACAGGGTTGTAGAGCAGTACTTC
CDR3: CASRLFRDRVVEQYF

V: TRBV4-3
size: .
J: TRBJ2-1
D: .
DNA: TGCGCCAGCAGCCAAGCGGCGAGCGGACTTACCTACAATGAGCAGTTCTTC
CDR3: CASSQAASGLTYNEQFF

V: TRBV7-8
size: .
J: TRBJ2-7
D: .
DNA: TGTGCCAGCAGCTTAGCTGGCGGGTACGAGCAGTACTTC
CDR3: CASSLAGGYEQYF

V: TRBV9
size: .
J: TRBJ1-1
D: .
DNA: TGTGCCAGCAGCGTAATGGGGCTGTCGGGCACTGAAGCTTTCTTT
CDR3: CASSVMGLSGTEAFF

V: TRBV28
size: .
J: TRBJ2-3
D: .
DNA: TGTGCCAGCACGTCTGTAACAGATACGCAGTATTTT
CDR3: CASTSVTDTQYF

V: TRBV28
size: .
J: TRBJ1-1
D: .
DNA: TGTGCCAGCAGTGGAGGGGGACGGCCGAACACTGAAGCTTTCTTT
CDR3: CASSGGGRPNTEAFF

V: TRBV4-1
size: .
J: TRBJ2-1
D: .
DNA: TGCGCCAGCAGCCTGGGACACCCGTCTGGTTATGAGCAGTTCTTC
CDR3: CASSLGHPSGYEQFF

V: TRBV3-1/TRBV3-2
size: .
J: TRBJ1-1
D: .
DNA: TGTGCCAGCAGCCACGGGACTGAGCCCTCCCGTGAAGCTTTCTTT
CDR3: CASSHGTEPSREAFF

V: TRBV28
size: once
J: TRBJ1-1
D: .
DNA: TGTGCCAGCAGTTTATTCCTCCCTAACACTGAAGCTTTCTTT
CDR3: CASSLFLPNTEAFF

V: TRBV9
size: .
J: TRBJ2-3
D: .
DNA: TGTGCCAGCAGCGTAGACGCCGGGGGTCGCGGAGATACGCAGTATTTT
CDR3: CASSVDAGGRGDTQYF

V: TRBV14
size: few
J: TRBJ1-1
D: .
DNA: TGTGCCAGCAGCCCTATGAACACTGAAGCTTTCTTT
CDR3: CASSPMNTEAFF

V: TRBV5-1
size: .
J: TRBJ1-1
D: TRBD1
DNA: TGCGCCAGCAGCTTGGGCCGGACAGGGTGGGACTTCGGCACTGAAGCTTTCTTT
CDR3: CASSLGRTGWDFGTEAFF

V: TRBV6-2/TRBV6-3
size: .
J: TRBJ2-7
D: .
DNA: TGTGCCAGCAGTTCTCGGACTTACTACGAGCAGTACTTC
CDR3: CASSSRTYYEQYF

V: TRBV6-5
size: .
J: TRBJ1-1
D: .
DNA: TGTGCCAGCCGGCGGGAGGGGGGTAACACTGAAGCTTTCTTT
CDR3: CASRREGGNTEAFF

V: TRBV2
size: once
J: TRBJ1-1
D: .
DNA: TGTGCCAGCAGTGAAAAAATAACTGAAGCTTTCTTT
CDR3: CASSEKITEAFF

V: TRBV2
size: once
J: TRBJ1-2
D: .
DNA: TGTGCCAGCAGTAATGGAGAAAACTATGGCTACACCTTC
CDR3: CASSNGENYGYTF

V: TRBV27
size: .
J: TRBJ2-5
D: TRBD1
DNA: TGTGCCAGCAGTTTATTGGGACAGGTAGGGGAGACCCAGTACTTC
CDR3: CASSLLGQVGETQYF

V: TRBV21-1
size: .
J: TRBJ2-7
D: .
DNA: TGTGCCAGCAGCAGAAGAAAGGGGCCGTGGACAGGGGGAGGTTACGAGCAGTACTTC
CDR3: CASSRRKGPWTGGGYEQYF

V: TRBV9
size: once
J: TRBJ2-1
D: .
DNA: TGTGCCAGCAGCGGTTCAATAGCGGTCAATGAGCAGTTCTTC
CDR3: CASSGSIAVNEQFF

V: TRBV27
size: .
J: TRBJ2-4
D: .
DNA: TGTGCCAGCAGTCCGCTTGTGGGGGGAAAAAACATTCAGTACTTC
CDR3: CASSPLVGGKNIQYF

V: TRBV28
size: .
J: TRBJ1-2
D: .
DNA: TGTGCCAGCAGTTATCTGACCGTTGGCTACACCTTC
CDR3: CASSYLTVGYTF

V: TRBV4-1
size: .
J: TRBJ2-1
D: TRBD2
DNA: TGCGCCAGCAGCCAAGCCCCTAGCGGGGGGGCCAGGCCAAGAGTCAATGAGCAGTTCTTC
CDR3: CASSQAPSGGARPRVNEQFF

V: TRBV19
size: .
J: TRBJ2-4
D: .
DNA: TGTGCCAGTAGTATCTACTCAGGGACAAAAAACATTCAGTACTTC
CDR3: CASSIYSGTKNIQYF

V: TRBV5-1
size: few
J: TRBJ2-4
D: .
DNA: TGCGCCAGCAGCTTGGGGTCAGGGGCCAAAAACATTCAGTACTTC
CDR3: CASSLGSGAKNIQYF

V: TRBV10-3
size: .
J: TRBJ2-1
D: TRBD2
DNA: TGTGCCATCAGGCCGGGACTAGCGAGGGAGCAGTTCTTC
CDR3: CAIRPGLAREQFF

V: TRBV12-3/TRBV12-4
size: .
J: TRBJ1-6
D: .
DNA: TGTGCCAGCAGAAATACAGGGTATTCACCCCTCCACTTT
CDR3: CASRNTGYSPLHF

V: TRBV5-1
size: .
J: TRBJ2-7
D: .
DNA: TGCGCCAGCAGCTGGAGGAACTCCTACGAGCAGTACTTC
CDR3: CASSWRNSYEQYF

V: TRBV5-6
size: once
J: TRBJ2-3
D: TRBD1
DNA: TGTGCCAGCAGCAAAGGGACAGAGACAGATACGCAGTATTTT
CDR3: CASSKGTETDTQYF